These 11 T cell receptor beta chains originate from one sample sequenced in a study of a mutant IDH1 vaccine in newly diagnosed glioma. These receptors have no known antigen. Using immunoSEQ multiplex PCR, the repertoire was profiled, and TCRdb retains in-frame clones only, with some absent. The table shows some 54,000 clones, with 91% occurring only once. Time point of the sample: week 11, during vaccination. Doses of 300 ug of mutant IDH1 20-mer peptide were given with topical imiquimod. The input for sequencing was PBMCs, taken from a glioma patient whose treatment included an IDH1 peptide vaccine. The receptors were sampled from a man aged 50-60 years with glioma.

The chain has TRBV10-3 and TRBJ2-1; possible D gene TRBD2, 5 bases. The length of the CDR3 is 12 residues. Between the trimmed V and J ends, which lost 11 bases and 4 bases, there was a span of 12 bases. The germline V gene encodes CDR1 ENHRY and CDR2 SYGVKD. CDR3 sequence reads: CAHGRAYNEQFF. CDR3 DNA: TGTGCCCACGGGCGGGCGTACAATGAGCAGTTCTTC.

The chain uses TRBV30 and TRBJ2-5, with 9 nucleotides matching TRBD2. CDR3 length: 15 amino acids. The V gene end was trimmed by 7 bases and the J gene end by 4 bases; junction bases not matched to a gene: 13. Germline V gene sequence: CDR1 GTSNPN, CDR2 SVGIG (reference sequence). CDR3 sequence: CASTQGRGGRETQYF. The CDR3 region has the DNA TGTGCCTCCACCCAAGGGCGGGGGGGACGAGAGACCCAGTACTTC.

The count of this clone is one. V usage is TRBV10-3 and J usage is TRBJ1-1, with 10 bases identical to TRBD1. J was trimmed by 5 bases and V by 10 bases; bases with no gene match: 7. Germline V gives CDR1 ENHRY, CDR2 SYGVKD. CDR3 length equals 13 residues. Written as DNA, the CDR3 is TGTGCCACGGGGACAGGGGAGAAGACTGAAGCTTTCTTT. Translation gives CATGTGEKTEAFF.

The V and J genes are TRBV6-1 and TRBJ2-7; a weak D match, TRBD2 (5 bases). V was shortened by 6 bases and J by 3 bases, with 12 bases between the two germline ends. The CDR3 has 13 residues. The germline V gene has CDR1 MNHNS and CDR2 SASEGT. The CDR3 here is CASSEARDYEQYF. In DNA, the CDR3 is TGTGCCAGCAGCGAGGCCCGGGACTACGAGCAGTACTTC.

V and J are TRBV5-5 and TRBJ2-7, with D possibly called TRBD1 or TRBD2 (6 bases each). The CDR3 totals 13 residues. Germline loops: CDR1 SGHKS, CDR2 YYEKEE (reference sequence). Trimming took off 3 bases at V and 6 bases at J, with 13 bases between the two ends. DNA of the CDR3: TGTGCCAGCAGCTCCAATGGGGGGCTCGAGCAGTACTTC. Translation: CASSSNGGLEQYF.

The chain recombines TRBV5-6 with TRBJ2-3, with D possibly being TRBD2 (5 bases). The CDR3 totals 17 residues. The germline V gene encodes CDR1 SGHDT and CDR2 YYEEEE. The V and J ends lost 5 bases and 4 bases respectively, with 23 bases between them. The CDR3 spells CASSFGVGLYGADTQYF. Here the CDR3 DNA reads TGTGCCAGCAGTTTTGGGGTGGGGTTGTACGGGGCAGATACGCAGTATTTT.

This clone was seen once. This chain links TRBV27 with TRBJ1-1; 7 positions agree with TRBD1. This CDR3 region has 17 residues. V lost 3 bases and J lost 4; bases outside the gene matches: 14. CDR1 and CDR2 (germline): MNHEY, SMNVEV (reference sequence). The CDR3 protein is CASSFKTGARRGTEAFF. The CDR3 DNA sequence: TGTGCCAGCAGTTTCAAAACAGGGGCACGACGTGGCACTGAAGCTTTCTTT.

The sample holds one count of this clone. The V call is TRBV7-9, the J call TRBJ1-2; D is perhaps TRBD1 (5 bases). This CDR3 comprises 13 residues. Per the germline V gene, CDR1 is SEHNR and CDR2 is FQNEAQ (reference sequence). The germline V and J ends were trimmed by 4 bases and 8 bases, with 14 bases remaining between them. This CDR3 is CASSSEGKGGYTF. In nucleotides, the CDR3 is TGTGCCAGCAGCTCAGAGGGGAAGGGGGGCTACACCTTC.

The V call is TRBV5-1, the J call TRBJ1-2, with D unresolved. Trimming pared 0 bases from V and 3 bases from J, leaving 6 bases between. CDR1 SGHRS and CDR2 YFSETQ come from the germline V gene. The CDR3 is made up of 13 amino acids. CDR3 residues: CASSLGADYGYTF. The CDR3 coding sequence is TGCGCCAGCAGCTTGGGGGCCGACTATGGCTACACCTTC.

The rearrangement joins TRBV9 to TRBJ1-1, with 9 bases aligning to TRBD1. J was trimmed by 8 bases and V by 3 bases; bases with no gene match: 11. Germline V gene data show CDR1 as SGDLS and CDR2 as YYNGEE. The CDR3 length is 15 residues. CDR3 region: CASSANRGHRREAFF. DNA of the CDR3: TGTGCCAGCAGCGCAAACAGGGGGCACCGTAGGGAAGCTTTCTTT.

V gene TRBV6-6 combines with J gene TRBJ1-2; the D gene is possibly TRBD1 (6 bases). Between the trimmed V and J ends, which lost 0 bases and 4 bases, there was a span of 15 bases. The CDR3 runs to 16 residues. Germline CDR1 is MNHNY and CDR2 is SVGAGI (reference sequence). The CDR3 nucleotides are TGTGCCAGCAGTTACTCGAAAGGCCGGGGGGCCTATGGCTACACCTTC. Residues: CASSYSKGRGAYGYTF.